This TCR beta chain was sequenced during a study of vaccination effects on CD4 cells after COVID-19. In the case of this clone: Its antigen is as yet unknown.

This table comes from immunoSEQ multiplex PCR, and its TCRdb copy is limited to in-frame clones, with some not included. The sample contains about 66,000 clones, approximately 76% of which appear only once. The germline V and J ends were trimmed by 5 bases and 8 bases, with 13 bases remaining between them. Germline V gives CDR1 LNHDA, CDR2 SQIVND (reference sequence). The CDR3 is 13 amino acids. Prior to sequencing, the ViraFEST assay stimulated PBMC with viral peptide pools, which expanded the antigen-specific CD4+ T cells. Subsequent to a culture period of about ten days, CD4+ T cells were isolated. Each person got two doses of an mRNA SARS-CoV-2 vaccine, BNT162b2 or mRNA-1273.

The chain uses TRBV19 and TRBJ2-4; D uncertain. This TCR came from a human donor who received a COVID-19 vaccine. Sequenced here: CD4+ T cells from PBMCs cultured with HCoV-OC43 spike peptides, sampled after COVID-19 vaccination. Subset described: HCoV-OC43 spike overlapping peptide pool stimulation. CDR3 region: CASSGQLMDIQYF. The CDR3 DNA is TGTGCCAGTAGTGGGCAGTTGATGGACATTCAGTACTTC.